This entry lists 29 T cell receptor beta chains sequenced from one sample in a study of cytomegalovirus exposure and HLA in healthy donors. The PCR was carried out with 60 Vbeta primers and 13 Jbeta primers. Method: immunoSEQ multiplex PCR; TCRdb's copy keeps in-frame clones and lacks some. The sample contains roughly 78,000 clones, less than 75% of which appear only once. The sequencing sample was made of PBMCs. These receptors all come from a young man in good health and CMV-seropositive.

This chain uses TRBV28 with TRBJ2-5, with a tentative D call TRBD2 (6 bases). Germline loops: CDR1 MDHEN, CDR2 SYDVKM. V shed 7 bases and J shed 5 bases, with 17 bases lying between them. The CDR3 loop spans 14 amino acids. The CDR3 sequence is CASTTPGAGETQYF. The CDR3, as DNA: TGTGCCAGCACCACACCGGGAGCCGGGGAGACCCAGTACTTC.

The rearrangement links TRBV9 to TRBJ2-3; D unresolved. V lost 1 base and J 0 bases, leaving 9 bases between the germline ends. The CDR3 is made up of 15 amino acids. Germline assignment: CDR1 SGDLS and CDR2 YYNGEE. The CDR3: CASSVLVASTDTQYF. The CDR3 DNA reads TGTGCCAGCAGCGTACTGGTAGCCAGCACAGATACGCAGTATTTT. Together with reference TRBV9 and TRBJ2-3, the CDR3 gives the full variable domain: DSGVTQTPKHLITATGQRVTLRCSPRSGDLSVYWYQQSLDQGLQFLIQYYNGEERAKGNILERFSAQQFPDLHSELNLSSLELGDSALYFCASSVLVASTDTQYFGPGTRLTVL.

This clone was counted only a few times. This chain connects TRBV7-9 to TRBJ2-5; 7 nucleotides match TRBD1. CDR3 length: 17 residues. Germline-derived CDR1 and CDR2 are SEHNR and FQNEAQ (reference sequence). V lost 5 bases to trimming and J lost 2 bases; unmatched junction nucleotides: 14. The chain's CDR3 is CASSQQGWTALQETQYF. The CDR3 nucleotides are TGTGCCAGCAGCCAACAGGGGTGGACAGCACTTCAAGAGACCCAGTACTTC.

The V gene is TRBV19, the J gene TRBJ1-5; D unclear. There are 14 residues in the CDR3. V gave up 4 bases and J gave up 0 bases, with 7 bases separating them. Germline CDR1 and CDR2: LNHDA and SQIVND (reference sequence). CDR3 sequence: CASSSAYSNQPQHF. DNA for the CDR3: TGTGCCAGTAGTAGCGCTTATAGCAATCAGCCCCAGCATTTT.

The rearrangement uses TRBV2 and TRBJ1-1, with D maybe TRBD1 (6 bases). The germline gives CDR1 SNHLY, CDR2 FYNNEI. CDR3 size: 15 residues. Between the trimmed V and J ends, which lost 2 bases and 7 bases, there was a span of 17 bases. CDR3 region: CASSERNRVGDEAFF. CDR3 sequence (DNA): TGTGCCAGCAGTGAAAGGAACAGGGTGGGGGATGAAGCTTTCTTT.

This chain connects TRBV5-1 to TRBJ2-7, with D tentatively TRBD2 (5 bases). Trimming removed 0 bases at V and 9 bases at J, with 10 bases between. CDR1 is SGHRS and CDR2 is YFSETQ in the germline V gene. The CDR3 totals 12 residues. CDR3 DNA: TGCGCCAGCAGCTTGGCCGGGAATGGGCAGTACTTC. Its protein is CASSLAGNGQYF. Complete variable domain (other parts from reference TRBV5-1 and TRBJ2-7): KAGVTQTPRYLIKTRGQQVTLSCSPISGHRSVSWYQQTPGQGLQFLFEYFSETQRNKGNFPGRFSGRQFSNSRSEMNVSTLELGDSALYLCASSLAGNGQYFGPGTRLTVT.

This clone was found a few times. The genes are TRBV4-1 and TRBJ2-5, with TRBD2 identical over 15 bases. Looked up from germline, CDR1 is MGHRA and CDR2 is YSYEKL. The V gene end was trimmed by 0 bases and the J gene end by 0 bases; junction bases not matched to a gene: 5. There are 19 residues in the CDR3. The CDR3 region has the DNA TGCGCCAGCAGCCAAGATCGGGGGACTAGCGGGGGGTACCAAGAGACCCAGTACTTC. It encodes CASSQDRGTSGGYQETQYF.

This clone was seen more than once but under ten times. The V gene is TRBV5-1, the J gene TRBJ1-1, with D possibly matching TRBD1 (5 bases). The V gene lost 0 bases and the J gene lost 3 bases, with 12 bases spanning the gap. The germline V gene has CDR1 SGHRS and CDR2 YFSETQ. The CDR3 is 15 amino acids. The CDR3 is CASSLGGPPDTEAFF. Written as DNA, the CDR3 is TGCGCCAGCAGCTTGGGGGGCCCGCCTGACACTGAAGCTTTCTTT.

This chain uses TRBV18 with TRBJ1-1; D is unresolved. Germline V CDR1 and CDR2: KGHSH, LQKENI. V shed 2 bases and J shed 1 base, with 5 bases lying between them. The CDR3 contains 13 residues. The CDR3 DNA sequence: TGTGCCAGCTCACCAGACAAGAACACTGAAGCTTTCTTT. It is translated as CASSPDKNTEAFF.

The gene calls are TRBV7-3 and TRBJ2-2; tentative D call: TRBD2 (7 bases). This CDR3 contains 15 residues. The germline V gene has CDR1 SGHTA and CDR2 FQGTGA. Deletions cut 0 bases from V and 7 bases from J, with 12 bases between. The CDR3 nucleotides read TGTGCCAGCAGCTTAACTGGGGGGGCCCACGGGGAGCTGTTTTTT. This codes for CASSLTGGAHGELFF. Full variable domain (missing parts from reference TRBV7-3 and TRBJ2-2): GAGVSQTPSNKVTEKGKYVELRCDPISGHTALYWYRQSLGQGPEFLIYFQGTGAADDSGLPNDRFFAVRPEGSVSTLKIQRTERGDSAVYLCASSLTGGAHGELFFGEGSRLTVL.

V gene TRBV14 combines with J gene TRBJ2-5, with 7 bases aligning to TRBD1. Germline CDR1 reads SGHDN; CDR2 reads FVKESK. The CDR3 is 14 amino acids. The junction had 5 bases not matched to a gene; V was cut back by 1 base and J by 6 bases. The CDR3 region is CASSQGQGVKTQYF. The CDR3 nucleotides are TGTGCCAGCAGCCAAGGACAGGGAGTAAAGACCCAGTACTTC. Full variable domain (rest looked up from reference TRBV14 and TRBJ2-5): EAGVTQFPSHSVIEKGQTVTLRCDPISGHDNLYWYRRVMGKEIKFLLHFVKESKQDESGMPNNRFLAERTGGTYSTLKVQPAELEDSGVYFCASSQGQGVKTQYFGPGTRLLVL.

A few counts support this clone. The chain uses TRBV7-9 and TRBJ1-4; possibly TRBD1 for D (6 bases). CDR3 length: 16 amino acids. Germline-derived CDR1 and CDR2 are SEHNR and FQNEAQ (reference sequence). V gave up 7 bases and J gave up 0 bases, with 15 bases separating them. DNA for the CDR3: TGTGCCAGCATCCGCCACACAGGGTCAACTAATGAAAAACTGTTTTTT. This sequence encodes CASIRHTGSTNEKLFF.

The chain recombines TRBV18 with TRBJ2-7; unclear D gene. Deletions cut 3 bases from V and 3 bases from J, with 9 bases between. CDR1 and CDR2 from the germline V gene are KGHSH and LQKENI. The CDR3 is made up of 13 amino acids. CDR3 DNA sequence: TGTGCCAGCTCACCGTTAACCAGCTACGAGCAGTACTTC. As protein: CASSPLTSYEQYF.

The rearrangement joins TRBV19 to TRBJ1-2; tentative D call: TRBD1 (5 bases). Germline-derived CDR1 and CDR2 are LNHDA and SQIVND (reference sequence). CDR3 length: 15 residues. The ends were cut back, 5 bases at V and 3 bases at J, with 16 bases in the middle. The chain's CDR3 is CASSPGRGRDYGYTF. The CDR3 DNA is TGTGCCAGTAGTCCGGGGAGGGGCCGTGACTATGGCTACACCTTC.

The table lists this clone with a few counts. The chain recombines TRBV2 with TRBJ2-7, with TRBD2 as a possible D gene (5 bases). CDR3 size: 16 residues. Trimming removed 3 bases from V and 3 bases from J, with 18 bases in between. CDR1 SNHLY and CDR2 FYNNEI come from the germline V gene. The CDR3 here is CASSDTGSRGYYEQYF. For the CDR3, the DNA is TGTGCCAGCAGTGATACGGGGAGCCGGGGTTACTACGAGCAGTACTTC.

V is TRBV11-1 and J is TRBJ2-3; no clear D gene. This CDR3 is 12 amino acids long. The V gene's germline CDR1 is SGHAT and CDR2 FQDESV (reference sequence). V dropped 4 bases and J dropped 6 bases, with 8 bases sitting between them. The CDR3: CASSSTADTQYF. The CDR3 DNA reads TGTGCCAGCAGCTCTACTGCTGATACGCAGTATTTT.

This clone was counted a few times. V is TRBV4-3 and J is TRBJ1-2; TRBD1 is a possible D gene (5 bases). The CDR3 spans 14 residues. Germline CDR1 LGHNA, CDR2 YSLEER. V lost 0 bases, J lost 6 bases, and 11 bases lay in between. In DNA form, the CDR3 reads TGCGCCAGCAGCCAAGATCAGGGCTTCAATGGCTACACCTTC. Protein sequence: CASSQDQGFNGYTF.

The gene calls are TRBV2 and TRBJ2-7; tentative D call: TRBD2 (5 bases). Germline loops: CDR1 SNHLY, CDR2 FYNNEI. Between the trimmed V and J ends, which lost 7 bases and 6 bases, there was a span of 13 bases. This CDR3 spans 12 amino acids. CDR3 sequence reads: CASTLTGSEQYF. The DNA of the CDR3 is TGTGCCAGCACGTTAACGGGAAGCGAGCAGTACTTC.

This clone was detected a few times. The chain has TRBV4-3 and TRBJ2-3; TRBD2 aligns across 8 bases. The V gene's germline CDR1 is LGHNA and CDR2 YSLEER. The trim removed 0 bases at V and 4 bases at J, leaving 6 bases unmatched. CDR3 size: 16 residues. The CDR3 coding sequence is TGCGCCAGCAGCCAAGACGTCTTCGGGAGGGCAGATACGCAGTATTTT. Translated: CASSQDVFGRADTQYF.

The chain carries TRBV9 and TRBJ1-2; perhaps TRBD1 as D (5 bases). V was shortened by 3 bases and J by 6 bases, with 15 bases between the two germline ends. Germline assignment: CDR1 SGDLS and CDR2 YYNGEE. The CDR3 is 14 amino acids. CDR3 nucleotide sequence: TGTGCCAGCAGCGCAATCCAGGGCTCCGATGGCTACACCTTC. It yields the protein CASSAIQGSDGYTF.

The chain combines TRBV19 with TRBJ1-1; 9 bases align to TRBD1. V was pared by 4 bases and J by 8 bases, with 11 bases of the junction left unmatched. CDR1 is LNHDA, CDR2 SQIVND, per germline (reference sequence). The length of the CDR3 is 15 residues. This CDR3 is CASSTIKQGAQEAFF. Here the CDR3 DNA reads TGTGCCAGTAGTACCATTAAACAGGGGGCGCAGGAAGCTTTCTTT.

The CDR3, as DNA: TGTGCCAGCAGTTACGGACAGTGGGAAGATACGCAGTATTTT. Translation gives CASSYGQWEDTQYF. The rearrangement joins TRBV6-5 to TRBJ2-3; maybe TRBD1 (6 bases). Trimming took off 2 bases at V and 5 bases at J, with 11 bases between the two ends. CDR1 and CDR2 from the germline V gene are MNHEY and SVGAGI. The CDR3 totals 14 residues.

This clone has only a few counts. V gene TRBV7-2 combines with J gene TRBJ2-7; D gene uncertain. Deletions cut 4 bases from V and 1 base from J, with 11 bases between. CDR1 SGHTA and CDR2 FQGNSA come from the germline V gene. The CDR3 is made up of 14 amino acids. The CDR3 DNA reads TGTGCCAGCAGCTCTCGGAGCGAATCCTACGAGCAGTACTTC. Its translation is CASSSRSESYEQYF.

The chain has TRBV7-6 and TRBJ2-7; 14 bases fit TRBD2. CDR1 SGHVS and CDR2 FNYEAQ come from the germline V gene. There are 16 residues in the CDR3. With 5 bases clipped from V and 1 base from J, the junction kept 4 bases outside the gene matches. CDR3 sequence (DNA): TGTGCCAGCAGCGCCGGACTAGCGGGAGGATCCTACGAGCAGTACTTC. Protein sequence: CASSAGLAGGSYEQYF.

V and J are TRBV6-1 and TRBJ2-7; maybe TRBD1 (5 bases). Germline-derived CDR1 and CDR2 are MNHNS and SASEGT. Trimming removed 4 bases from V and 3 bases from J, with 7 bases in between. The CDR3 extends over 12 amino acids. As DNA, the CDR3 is TGTGCCAGCAGTGTTCAGGGCTACGAGCAGTACTTC. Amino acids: CASSVQGYEQYF.

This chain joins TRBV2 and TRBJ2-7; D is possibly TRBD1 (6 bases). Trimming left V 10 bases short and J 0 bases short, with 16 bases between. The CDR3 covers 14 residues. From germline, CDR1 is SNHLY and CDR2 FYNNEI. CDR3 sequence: CATAKQGASYEQYF. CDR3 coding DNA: TGTGCCACGGCAAAACAGGGTGCCTCCTACGAGCAGTACTTC.

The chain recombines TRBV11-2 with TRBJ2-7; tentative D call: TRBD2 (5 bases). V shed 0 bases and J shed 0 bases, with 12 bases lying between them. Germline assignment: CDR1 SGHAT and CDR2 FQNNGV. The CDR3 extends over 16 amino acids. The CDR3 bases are TGTGCCAGCAGCTTAGATCTGAGCGGATCCTCCTACGAGCAGTACTTC. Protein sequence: CASSLDLSGSSYEQYF.

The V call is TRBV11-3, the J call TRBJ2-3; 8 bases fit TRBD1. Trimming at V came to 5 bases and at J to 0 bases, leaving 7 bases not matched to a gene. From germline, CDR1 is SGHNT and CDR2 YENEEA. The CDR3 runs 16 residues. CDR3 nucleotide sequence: TGTGCCAGCAGCCCATCGGACAGGGACAGCACAGATACGCAGTATTTT. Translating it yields CASSPSDRDSTDTQYF.

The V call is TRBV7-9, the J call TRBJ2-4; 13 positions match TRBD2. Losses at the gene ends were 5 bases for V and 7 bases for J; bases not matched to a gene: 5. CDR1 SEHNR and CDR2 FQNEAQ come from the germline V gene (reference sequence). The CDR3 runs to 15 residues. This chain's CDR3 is CASSTSGGASNIQYF. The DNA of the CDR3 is TGTGCCAGCAGCACTAGCGGGGGGGCCTCTAACATTCAGTACTTC.